This T cell receptor (beta chain) was sequenced in a study of blood T cell repertoires in COVID-19. Background on the study: T cells, B-cell-depleted T cells, or PBMCs provided the cDNA or gDNA that served as material.

Germline V gene lookup returns CDR1 MDHEN and CDR2 SYDVKM. This CDR3 has 16 amino acids. V lost 1 base and J lost 0, with 10 bases in between. Here immunoSEQ multiplex PCR was the method, and the copy in TCRdb shows in-frame clones only, minus some. The sample has some 300,000 clones, over 85% seen once; the top ten hold about 1.7%. The rearrangement uses TRBV28 and TRBJ1-3; D perhaps matches TRBD1 (6 bases). Material: peripheral blood. This clonotype was sampled from a woman under 40 with COVID-19, enrolled during active disease. CDR3 loop: CASSLSHRVSGNTIYF. The CDR3 coding sequence is TGTGCCAGCAGTTTATCCCACAGGGTCTCTGGAAACACCATATATTTT.